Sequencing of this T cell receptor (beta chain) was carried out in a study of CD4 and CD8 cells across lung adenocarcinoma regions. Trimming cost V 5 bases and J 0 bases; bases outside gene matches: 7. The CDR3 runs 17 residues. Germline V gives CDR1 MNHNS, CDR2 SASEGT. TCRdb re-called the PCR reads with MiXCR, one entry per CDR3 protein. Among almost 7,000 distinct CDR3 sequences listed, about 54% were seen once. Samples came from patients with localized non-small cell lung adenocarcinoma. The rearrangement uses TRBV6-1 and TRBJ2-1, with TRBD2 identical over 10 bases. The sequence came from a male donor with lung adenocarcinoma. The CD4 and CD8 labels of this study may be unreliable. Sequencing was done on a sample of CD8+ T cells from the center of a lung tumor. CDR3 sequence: CASSRASGSLSYNEQFF. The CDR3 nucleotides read TGTGCCAGCAGTCGAGCTAGCGGGAGTCTCTCCTACAATGAGCAGTTCTTC.